This is a list of T cell receptor beta chains from one sample in a study of vaccination and CD4 T cells after COVID-19. TCRdb ran MiXCR on the PCR reads and lists one entry per CDR3 protein. The table shows about 7,600 distinct CDR3 sequences, with 39% occurring only once. No antigen has been identified for these receptors. The specimen sequenced was CD4+ T cells from blood, cultured in vitro. Every receptor here comes from a human donor in good health. Each CDR3 is given with its conserved first and last residue. The D gene is left open where the match is weak. Clone size is given for some rows only: seen once, a few or many times, or a class if the clone is expanded.

DNA | CDR3 | V | size | D | J
TGTGCCATCGAACAGGGTCTCTGGCGGGGGCGCCGAAATGAGCAGTTCTTC | CAIEQGLWRGRRNEQFF | TRBV28 | - | - | TRBJ2-1
TGTGCCAGCAGCCCCAGTCAGGGGTTGGCTGGGGCCAACGTCCTGACTTTC | CASSPSQGLAGANVLTF | TRBV28 | - | - | TRBJ2-6
TGCAGTGCTAGAGATCAACTAGCGGGGACCGGGGAGCTGTTTTTT | CSARDQLAGTGELFF | TRBV20-1 | - | TRBD2 | TRBJ2-2
TGTGCCAGCAGCTCCTCGGTCCCAGATACGCAGCATTTT | CASSSSVPDTQHF | TRBV7-2 | once | - | TRBJ1-5
TGTGCCAGCAGCTTAGGGGGTCTGGGGGGGAACACTGAAGCTTTCTTT | CASSLGGLGGNTEAFF | TRBV11-2 | - | - | TRBJ1-1
TGCGCCAGCAGCCATGTCCTCAGGGGGCGCCCCGGGCGGGCTTTCTTT | CASSHVLRGRPGRAFF | TRBV4-1 | - | TRBD1 | TRBJ1-1
TGCGCCAGCAGCCACGGGGACGGGGATTCACCCCTCCACTTT | CASSHGDGDSPLHF | TRBV5-1 | - | - | TRBJ1-6
TGTGCCAGCACCCGGACAGGGACGGCAGATACGCAGTATTTT | CASTRTGTADTQYF | TRBV11-1 | - | TRBD1 | TRBJ2-3
TGCAGTGCCCTAGGGCAGACGAACACTGAAGCTTTCTTT | CSALGQTNTEAFF | TRBV20-1 | few | - | TRBJ1-1
TGCAGTGCGAGGACAGGGGCCAAGAACACTGAAGCTTTCTTT | CSARTGAKNTEAFF | TRBV20-1 | few | TRBD1 | TRBJ1-1
TGTGCCACCCGACGGCTAACCCAAGAGACCCAGTACTTC | CATRRLTQETQYF | TRBV19 | - | - | TRBJ2-5
TGTGCCAGCAGCTTTCCAGGGCAGGAGACCCAGTACTTC | CASSFPGQETQYF | TRBV7-9 | - | - | TRBJ2-5
TGCGCCAGCAGCTTGGGCAGGGACGAGACCCAGTACTTC | CASSLGRDETQYF | TRBV5-1 | - | - | TRBJ2-5
TGTGCCAGCAGCTTAGGGACTAGCGCTTCCTGGGATACGCAGTATTTT | CASSLGTSASWDTQYF | TRBV7-9 | - | TRBD2 | TRBJ2-3
TGTGCCAGCAGGTCTGGGAAGCCCCAGCATTTT | CASRSGKPQHF | TRBV28 | - | - | TRBJ1-5
TGTGCCAGCAGCGGCTTTGTCCGCCCAAACACTGAAGCTTTCTTT | CASSGFVRPNTEAFF | TRBV28 | - | - | TRBJ1-1
TGTGCCATCAGCGCTCAACAGGGCTCTGGCACCGGGGAGCTGTTTTTT | CAISAQQGSGTGELFF | TRBV10-3 | - | - | TRBJ2-2
TGCGCCAGCAGCTTCAGGGTTTCCACTGAAGCTTTCTTT | CASSFRVSTEAFF | TRBV5-1 | large | - | TRBJ1-1